This T cell receptor beta chain was observed in a study of CXCR3-negative and CXCR3-positive naive CD8 T cells. Study in general: Every library held about 1.5 +/- 0.3 million TRB reads, and the total came to around 150 million. Findings and caveats of the study: Expression of CXCR3 was partially reduced after cryopreservation, and fresh PBMCs were used in most assays.

From germline, CDR1 is SNHLY and CDR2 FYNNEI. The CDR3 has 14 residues. The TRB libraries of cDNA were built by UMI-labeled 5' RACE. From the 5' RACE reads, TCRdb lists one entry per CDR3 protein and no DNA. The sample totals about 40,000 distinct CDR3 sequences. As concerns this clonotype: What it binds is not known.

The chain employs TRBV2 and TRBJ2-2; TCRdb reports TRBD2, a call that lacks DNA to check it against. The sequence was obtained from a human donor in good health. Some clones in this sample may be carry-over from other donors' samples. Sequencing was done on a sample of memory CD8+ T cells from blood. The CDR3 protein is CASRSGTSTGELFF.